The entry below gives a single T cell receptor (beta chain) sequence along with its context. Those who served as multiple sclerosis controls were treatment-naive patients with stable or active relapsing-remitting disease. The authors negatively isolated CD8+ and CD4+ T cells and FACS-enriched TEMRA cells. The data stem from a study of CD8 T cells in Susac syndrome. Reverse transcription of 0.5 to 1 ug RNA was performed with random hexamers. Amplification of TCR beta CDR3 was carried out by immunoSEQ multiplex PCR, which covered 54 Vbeta and 13 Jbeta segments. Using its own MiXCR run on the immunoSEQ multiplex PCR reads, TCRdb lists one record per CDR3 protein. Counted here are approximately 160,000 distinct CDR3 sequences, approximately 94% occurring once; the ten biggest clones make up 0.075% to 0.095%. CDR3 length: 14 amino acids. V dropped 6 bases and J dropped 4; count of bases not matched to a gene: 7. Germline CDR1 is DFQATT and CDR2 is SNEGSKA (reference sequence).

Source material: CD4+ T cells from PBMCs. The genes are TRBV20-1 and TRBJ2-5, with 11 positions matching TRBD2. This clonotype was sampled from a human donor with multiple sclerosis. The CDR3 loop reads CSAELAGGGETQYF. The DNA of the CDR3 is TGCAGTGCCGAGCTAGCGGGAGGTGGAGAGACCCAGTACTTC.